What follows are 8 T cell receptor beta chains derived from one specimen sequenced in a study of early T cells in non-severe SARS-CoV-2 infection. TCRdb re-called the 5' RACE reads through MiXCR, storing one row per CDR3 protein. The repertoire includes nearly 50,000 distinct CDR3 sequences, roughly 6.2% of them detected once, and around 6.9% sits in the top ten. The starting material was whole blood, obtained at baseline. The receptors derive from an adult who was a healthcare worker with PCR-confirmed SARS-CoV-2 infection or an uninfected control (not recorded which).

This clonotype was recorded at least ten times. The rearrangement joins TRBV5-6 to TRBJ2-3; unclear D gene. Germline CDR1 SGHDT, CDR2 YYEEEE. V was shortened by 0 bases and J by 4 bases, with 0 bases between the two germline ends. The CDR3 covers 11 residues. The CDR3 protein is CASSLADTQYF. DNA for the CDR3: TGTGCCAGCAGCTTGGCAGATACGCAGTATTTT.

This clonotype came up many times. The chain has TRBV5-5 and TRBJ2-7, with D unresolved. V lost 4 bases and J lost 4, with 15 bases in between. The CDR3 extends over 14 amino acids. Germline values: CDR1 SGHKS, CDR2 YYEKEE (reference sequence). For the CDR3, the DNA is TGTGCCAGCAGCCTCGGAGCAAAGTCGTACGAGCAGTACTTC. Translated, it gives CASSLGAKSYEQYF.

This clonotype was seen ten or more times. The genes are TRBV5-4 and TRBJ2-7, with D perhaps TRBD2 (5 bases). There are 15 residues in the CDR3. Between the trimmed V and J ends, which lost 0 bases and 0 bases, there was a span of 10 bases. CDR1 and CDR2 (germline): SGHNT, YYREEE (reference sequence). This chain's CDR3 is CASSLEMGSSYEQYF. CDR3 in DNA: TGTGCCAGCAGCTTGGAGATGGGGAGCTCCTACGAGCAGTACTTC. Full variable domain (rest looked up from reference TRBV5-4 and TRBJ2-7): ETGVTQSPTHLIKTRGQQVTLRCSSQSGHNTVSWYQQALGQGPQFIFQYYREEENGRGNFPPRFSGLQFPNYSSELNVNALELDDSALYLCASSLEMGSSYEQYFGPGTRLTVT.

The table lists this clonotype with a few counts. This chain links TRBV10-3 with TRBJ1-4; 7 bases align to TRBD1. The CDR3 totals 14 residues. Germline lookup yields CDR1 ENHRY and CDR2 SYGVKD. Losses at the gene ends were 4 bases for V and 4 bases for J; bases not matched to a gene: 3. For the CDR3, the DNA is TGTGCCATCAGTGCGGCAGGGGGTAATGAAAAACTGTTTTTT. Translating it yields CAISAAGGNEKLFF.

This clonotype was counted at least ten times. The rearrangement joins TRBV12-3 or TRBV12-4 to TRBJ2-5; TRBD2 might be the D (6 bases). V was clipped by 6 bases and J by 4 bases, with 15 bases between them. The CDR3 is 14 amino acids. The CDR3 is CASSPRGMLETQYF. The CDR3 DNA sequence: TGTGCCAGCAGCCCCCGGGGGATGTTAGAGACCCAGTACTTC.

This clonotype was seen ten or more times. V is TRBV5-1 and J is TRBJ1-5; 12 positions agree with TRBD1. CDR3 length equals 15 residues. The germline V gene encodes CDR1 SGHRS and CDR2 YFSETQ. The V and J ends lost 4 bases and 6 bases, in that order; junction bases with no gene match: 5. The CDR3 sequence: CASSPGTGGSQPQHF. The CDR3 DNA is TGCGCCAGCAGCCCCGGGACAGGGGGCAGTCAGCCCCAGCATTTT.

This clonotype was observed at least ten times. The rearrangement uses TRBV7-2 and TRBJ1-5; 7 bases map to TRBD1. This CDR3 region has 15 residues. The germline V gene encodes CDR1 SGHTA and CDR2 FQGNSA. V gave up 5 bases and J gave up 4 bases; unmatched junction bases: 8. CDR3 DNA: TGTGCCAGCAGCCCCCAGAGGGGGCCTAATCAGCCCCAGCATTTT. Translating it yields CASSPQRGPNQPQHF.

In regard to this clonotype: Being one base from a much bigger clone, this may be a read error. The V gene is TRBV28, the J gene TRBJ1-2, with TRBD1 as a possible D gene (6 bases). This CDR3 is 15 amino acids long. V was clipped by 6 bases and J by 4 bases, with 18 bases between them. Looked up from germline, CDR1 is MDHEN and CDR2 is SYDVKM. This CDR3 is CASRNPGTSVYGYTF. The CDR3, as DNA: TGTGCCAGCAGAAACCCCGGGACAAGCGTCTATGGCTACACCTTC.